Listed here are 3 T cell receptor beta chains from one sample, sequenced in a study of blood T cell repertoires in COVID-19. Sequencing used immunoSEQ multiplex PCR; TCRdb keeps in-frame clones, though not all of them. The sample comprises roughly 500,000 clones, 70% to 90% of which are singletons, and 1.5% to 2% rests with the top ten. Sequencing was performed on PBMCs or T cells enriched from blood (not recorded which). These receptors were obtained from a middle-aged woman who had recovered from COVID-19.

The genes are TRBV5-4 and TRBJ2-3; TRBD2 matches at 12 bases. The CDR3 is 15 residues long. V lost 1 base to trimming and J lost 5 bases; unmatched junction nucleotides: 2. Per the germline V gene, CDR1 is SGHNT and CDR2 is YYREEE (reference sequence). CDR3 loop: CASSLLAGGEDTQYF. The CDR3 DNA sequence: TGTGCCAGCAGCTTGCTAGCGGGAGGGGAAGATACGCAGTATTTT.

The chain has TRBV7-6 and TRBJ2-2, with 7 positions matching TRBD1. The CDR3 spans 14 residues. Looked up from germline, CDR1 is SGHVS and CDR2 is FNYEAQ. Germline trimming cut 5 bases from V and 5 bases from J; bases unmatched to any gene: 5. The CDR3 here is CASSPDRVTGELFF. The CDR3 nucleotides read TGTGCCAGCAGCCCCGACAGGGTAACCGGGGAGCTGTTTTTT.

The chain joins TRBV15 to TRBJ1-1; no definite D call. CDR3 length: 15 amino acids. Looked up from germline, CDR1 is LNHNV and CDR2 is YYDKDF (reference sequence). Trimming left V 3 bases short and J 1 base short, with 12 bases between. CDR3 sequence (DNA): TGTGCCACCAGCAGGATGGGCTCTCCGAACACTGAAGCTTTCTTT. It encodes CATSRMGSPNTEAFF.